Listed below are T cell receptor beta chains from one sample, sequenced in a study of T cells in Graves' hyperthyroidism and ophthalmopathy. TCRdb recomputed calls from the multiplex PCR reads with MiXCR, one row per CDR3 protein. The table has about 270,000 distinct CDR3 sequences, over 20% seen once. The specimen was blood. The source of these receptors is a man aged 25 to 40 with Graves' ophthalmopathy. CDR3s leave out the opening cysteine and the closing phenylalanine or tryptophan. A clone size is listed for some rows: how often the clone was seen (once, few, many), or a class if it is expanded.

J	size	V	CDR3
TRBJ2-7	NA	TRBV7-2	ASSKDRGLNEQY
TRBJ2-1	NA	TRBV3-1	ASSQARPGLGFYEQF
TRBJ2-1	NA	TRBV2	ASSDFRISSYNEQF
TRBJ2-5	few	TRBV14	ASSIGVQETQY
TRBJ2-5	many	TRBV27	ASSLRAGLTGYQETQY
TRBJ2-6	many	TRBV5-1	ASSWGSPGANVLT
TRBJ1-3	NA	TRBV30	AWSGRPRSGNTIY
TRBJ2-3	many	TRBV20-1	SARPQAIAFTDTQY
TRBJ1-2	NA	TRBV6-1	ASRPNGNNYGYT
TRBJ2-7	NA	TRBV6-2/TRBV6-3	ASHDLDYEQY
TRBJ2-5	few	TRBV3-1	ASSRGLAVQETQY
TRBJ2-6	NA	TRBV6-9	ASSYSKLSGANVLT
TRBJ1-1	many	TRBV11-2	ASSLVRGANTEAF
TRBJ2-7	NA	TRBV2	ASSGDAHEQY
TRBJ2-1	NA	TRBV19	ASSIGQGYNEQF
TRBJ2-2	many	TRBV5-1	ASSLRTGTGELF
TRBJ2-1	few	TRBV29-1	SVRASPTPTSGSVLGCGNEQF
TRBJ2-5	many	TRBV28	ASSLATTGFSETQY
TRBJ2-1	NA	TRBV11-2	ASSLGGAHNEQF
TRBJ2-2	few	TRBV3-1	ASSQELWGDMNTGELF
TRBJ2-3	few	TRBV18	ASSPRWDGDTQY
TRBJ2-3	many	TRBV9	ASSSRGAVTDTQY
TRBJ2-7	few	TRBV20-1	SARLGTSGAYEQY
TRBJ2-1	NA	TRBV6-1	ASSERPDSYNEQF
TRBJ2-1	many	TRBV11-2	ASNLLAGGSGRNEQF
TRBJ2-6	many	TRBV6-2/TRBV6-3	ASSLRELGANVLT
TRBJ1-3	many	TRBV28	ASSFVGQGSSGNTIY